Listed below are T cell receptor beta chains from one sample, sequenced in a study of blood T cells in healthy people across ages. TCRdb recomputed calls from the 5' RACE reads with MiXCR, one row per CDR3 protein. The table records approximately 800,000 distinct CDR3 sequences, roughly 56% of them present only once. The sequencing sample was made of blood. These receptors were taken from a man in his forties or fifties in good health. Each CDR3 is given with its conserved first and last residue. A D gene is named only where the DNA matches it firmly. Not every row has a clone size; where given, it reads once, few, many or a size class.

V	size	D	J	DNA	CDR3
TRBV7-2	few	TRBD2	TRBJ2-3	TGTGCCAGCAGTTCGGGACTAGCGGGAAGCACAGATACGCAGTATTTT	CASSSGLAGSTDTQYF
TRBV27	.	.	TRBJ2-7	TGTGCCAGCAGTTTGGCAGGGGCGGGACCCTACGAGCAGTACTTC	CASSLAGAGPYEQYF
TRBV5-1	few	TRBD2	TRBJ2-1	TGCGCCAGCAGCTTGGGAGCGGGAGGGCCTAATGAGCAGTTCTTC	CASSLGAGGPNEQFF
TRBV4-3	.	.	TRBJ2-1	TGCGCCAGCAGCCAACTTGTGCGGGCCAATGAGCAGTTCTTC	CASSQLVRANEQFF
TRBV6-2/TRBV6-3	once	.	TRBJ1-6	TGTGCCAGCAGTTACGGGAGAAATAATTCACCCCTCCACTTT	CASSYGRNNSPLHF
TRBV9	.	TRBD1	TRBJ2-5	TGTGCCAGCAGCGTAGCTACAACAGGGGGGGAGACCCAGTACTTC	CASSVATTGGETQYF
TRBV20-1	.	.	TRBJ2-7	TGCAGTGCTAGAGATATGATAGCTTACGAGCAGTACTTC	CSARDMIAYEQYF
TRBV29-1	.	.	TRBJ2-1	TGCAGCGTTTCTTACCTGGGAGGTGAGCAGTTCTTC	CSVSYLGGEQFF
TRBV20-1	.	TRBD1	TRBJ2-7	TGCAGTGCTAGAGATTCTATAACAGGGGGGTACGAGCAGTACTTC	CSARDSITGGYEQYF
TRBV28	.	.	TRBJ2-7	TGTGCCAGCAGTTTATCCAGGGCTTTGGACTACGAGCAGTACTTC	CASSLSRALDYEQYF
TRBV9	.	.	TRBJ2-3	TGTGCCAGCACGAGGGGCACAGATACGCAGTATTTT	CASTRGTDTQYF
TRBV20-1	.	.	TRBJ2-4	TGCAGTGCTAGAGATGATCAAGCCAAAAACATTCAGTACTTC	CSARDDQAKNIQYF
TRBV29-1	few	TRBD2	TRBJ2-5	TGCAGCGTTGCATCGCTAGCGGGGGAGTCACACCAAGAGACCCAGTACTTC	CSVASLAGESHQETQYF
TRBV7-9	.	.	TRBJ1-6	TGTGCCAGCAGCTTAGTGCAGGGGACGAATTCACCCCTCCACTTT	CASSLVQGTNSPLHF
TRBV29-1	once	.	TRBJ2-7	TGCAGCGTGCAGGCAGGGTTCCTAACCTACGAGCAGTACTTC	CSVQAGFLTYEQYF
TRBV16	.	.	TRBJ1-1	TGTGCCAGCCAACCCACGGGCTCGAGCACTGAAGCTTTCTTT	CASQPTGSSTEAFF
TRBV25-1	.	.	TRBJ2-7	TGTGCCAGCAGTACGAACAACAGGGAACGGGAGTTCTCCTACGAGCAGTACTTC	CASSTNNREREFSYEQYF
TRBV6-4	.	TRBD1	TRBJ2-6	TGTGCCAGCAGTGACTCGGGGACAGGGTCTGGGGCCAACGTCCTGACTTTC	CASSDSGTGSGANVLTF
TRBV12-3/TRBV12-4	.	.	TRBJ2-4	TGTGCCAGCACCCAACCGGGAAACCAAAACATTCAGTACTTC	CASTQPGNQNIQYF
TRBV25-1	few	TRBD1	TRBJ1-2	TGTGCCAGCAGTGCCACAGGGGGCCTCAACTATGGCTACACCTTC	CASSATGGLNYGYTF
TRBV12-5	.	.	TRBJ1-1	TGTGCTAGTGGTTTGGACTCAACTGAAGCTTTCTTT	CASGLDSTEAFF
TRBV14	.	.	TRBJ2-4	TGTGCCAGCAGCCAAGTGGGGACGGGCCGAGAGCAGTACTTC	CASSQVGTGREQYF
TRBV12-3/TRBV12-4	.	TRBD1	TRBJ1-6	TGTGCCAGCAGTTCCCAAAGTTTGACAGGGTCCGATAATTCACCCCTCCACTTT	CASSSQSLTGSDNSPLHF
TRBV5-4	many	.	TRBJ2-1	TGTGCCAGCAGCTTAGGGGTGCATGAGCAGTTCTTC	CASSLGVHEQFF
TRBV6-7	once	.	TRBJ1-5	TGTGCCAGTCCAGGGAGCCGACAGCCCCAGCATTTT	CASPGSRQPQHF
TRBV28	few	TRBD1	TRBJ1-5	TGTGCCAGCAACCTAGGGGGCGGGGTTAGTAGCAATCAGCCCCAGCATTTT	CASNLGGGVSSNQPQHF
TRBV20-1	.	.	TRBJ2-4	TGCAGTGCTAGAGGGGAGGACATTCAGTACTTC	CSARGEDIQYF
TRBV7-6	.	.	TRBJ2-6	TGTGCCAGCAGCAACAAACCGGGACGAAAGGACTCTGGGGCCAACGTCCTGACTTTC	CASSNKPGRKDSGANVLTF
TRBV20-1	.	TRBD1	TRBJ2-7	TGCAGTGCTAGAGCATTTGACAGGGTCTACGAGCAGTACTTC	CSARAFDRVYEQYF
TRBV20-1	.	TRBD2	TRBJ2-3	TGCAGTGCTAGACCCGCGAGGGAGGGTATCGGAGATACGCAGTATTTT	CSARPAREGIGDTQYF
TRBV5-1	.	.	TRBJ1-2	TGCGCCAGCAGCTCTGCCGGGGCAGTCTATGGCTACACCTTC	CASSSAGAVYGYTF